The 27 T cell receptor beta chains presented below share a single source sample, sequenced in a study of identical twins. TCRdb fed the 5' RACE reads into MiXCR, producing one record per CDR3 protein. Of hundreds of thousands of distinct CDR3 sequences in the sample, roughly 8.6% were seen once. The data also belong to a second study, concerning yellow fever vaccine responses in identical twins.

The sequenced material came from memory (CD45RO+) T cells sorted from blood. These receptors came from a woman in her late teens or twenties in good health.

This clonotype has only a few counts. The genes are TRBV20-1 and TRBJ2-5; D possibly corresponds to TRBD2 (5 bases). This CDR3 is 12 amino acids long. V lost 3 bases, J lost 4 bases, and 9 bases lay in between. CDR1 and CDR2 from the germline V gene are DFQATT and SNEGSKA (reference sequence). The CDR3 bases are TGCAGTGCTAGTGAGGGAAGAGAGACCCAGTACTTC. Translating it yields CSASEGRETQYF.

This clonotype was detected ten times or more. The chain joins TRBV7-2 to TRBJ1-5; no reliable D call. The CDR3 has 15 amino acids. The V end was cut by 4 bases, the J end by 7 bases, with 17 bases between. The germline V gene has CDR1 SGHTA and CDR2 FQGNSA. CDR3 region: CASSSQQKSGQPQHF. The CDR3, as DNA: TGTGCCAGCAGCTCTCAACAGAAGTCTGGGCAGCCCCAGCATTTT.

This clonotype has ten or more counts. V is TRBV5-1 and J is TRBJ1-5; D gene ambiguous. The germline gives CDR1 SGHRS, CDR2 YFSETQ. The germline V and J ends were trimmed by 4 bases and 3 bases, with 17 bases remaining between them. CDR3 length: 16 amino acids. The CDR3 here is CASSPEGPVNNQPQHF. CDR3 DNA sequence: TGCGCCAGCAGCCCTGAGGGCCCCGTGAACAATCAGCCCCAGCATTTT.

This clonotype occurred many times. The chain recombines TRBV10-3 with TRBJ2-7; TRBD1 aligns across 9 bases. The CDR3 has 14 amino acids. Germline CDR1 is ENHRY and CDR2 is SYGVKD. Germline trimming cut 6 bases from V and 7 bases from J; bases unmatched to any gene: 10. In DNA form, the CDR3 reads TGTGCCATCAGAAAGGGACAGGGAGTTGAAGAGCAGTACTTC. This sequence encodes CAIRKGQGVEEQYF.

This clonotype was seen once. The chain's CDR3 is CASSVRRQPGGHEQFF. CDR3 DNA: TGTGCCAGCAGTGTTAGGCGGCAGCCTGGTGGGCATGAGCAGTTCTTC. J is TRBJ2-1 and V is TRBV27; D uncertain. Germline CDR1 reads MNHEY; CDR2 reads SMNVEV (reference sequence). CDR3 length equals 16 residues. Trimming left V 5 bases short and J 8 bases short, with 22 bases between.

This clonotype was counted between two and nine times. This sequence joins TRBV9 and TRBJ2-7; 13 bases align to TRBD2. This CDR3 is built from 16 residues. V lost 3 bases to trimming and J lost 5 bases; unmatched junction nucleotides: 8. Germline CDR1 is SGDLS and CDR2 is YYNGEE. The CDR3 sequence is CASSAYRGLAGDEQYF. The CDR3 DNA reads TGTGCCAGCAGCGCCTATAGAGGACTAGCGGGAGACGAGCAGTACTTC.

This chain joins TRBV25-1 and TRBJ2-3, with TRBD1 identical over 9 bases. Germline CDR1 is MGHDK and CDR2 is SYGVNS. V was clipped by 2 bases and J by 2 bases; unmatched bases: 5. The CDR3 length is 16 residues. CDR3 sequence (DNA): TGTGCCAGCAGTGAAGGGGGGACAGGGTCCACAGATACGCAGTATTTT. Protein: CASSEGGTGSTDTQYF.

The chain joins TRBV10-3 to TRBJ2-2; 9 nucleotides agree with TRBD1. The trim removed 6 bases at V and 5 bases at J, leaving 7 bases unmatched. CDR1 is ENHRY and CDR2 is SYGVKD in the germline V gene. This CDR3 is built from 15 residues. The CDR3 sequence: CAISPGTGLTGELFF. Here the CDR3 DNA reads TGTGCCATCAGCCCCGGGACAGGGTTGACCGGGGAGCTGTTTTTT.

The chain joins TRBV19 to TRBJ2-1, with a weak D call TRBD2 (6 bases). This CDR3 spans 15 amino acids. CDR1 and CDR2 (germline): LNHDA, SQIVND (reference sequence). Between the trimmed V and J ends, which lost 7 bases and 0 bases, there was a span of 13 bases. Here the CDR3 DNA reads TGTGCCAGTACGCGCGGGACGGGCTCCTACAATGAGCAGTTCTTC. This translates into CASTRGTGSYNEQFF.

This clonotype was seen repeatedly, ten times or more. The CDR3 DNA reads as TGTGCCAGCAGTTTTAGTCAGGGGGCTGGGCAGCCCCAGCATTTT. Residues: CASSFSQGAGQPQHF. The chain uses TRBV12-3 or TRBV12-4 and TRBJ1-5, with 8 bases fitting TRBD1. J lost 7 bases, V lost 3 bases, and 8 bases had no gene match. This CDR3 has 15 amino acids.

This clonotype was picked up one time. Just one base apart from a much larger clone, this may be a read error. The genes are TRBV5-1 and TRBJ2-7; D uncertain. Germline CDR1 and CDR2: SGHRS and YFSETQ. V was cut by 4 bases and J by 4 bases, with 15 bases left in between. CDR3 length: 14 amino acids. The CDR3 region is CASSGDLSGYEQYF. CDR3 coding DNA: TGCGCCAGCAGCGGCGACCTCTCGGGTTACGAGCAGTACTTC. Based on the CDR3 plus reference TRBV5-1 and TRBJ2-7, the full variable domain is KAGVTQTPRYLIKTRGQQVTLSCSPISGHRSVSWYQQTPGQGLQFLFEYFSETQRNKGNFPGRFSGRQFSNSRSEMNVSTLELGDSALYLCASSGDLSGYEQYFGPGTRLTVT.

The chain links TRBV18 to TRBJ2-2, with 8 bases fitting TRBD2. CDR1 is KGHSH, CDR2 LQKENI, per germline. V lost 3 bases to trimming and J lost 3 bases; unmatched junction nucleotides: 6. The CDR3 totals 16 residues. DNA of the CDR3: TGTGCCAGCTCACCTTCACTAGCGGAATACACCGGGGAGCTGTTTTTT. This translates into CASSPSLAEYTGELFF.

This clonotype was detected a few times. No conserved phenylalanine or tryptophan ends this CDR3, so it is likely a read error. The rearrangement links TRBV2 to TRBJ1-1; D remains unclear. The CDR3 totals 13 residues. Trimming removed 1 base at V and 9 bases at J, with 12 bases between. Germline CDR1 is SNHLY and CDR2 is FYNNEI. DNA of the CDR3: TGTGCCAGCAGTGAAGGGACGGCTAGGCAAGCTTTCCTT. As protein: CASSEGTARQAFL.

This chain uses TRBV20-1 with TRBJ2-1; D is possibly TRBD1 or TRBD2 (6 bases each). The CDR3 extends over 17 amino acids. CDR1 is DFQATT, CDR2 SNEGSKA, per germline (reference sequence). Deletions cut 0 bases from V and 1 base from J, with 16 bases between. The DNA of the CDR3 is TGCAGTGCTAGAGATACCGGGGGCTCTGCGTCCTACAATGAGCAGTTCTTC. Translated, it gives CSARDTGGSASYNEQFF.

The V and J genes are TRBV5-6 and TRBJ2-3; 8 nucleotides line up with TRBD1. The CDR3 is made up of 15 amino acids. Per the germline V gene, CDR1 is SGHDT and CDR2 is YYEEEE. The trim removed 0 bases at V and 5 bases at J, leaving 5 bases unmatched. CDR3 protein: CASSLAGGLRDTQYF. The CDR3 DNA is TGTGCCAGCAGCTTGGCAGGGGGCTTAAGAGATACGCAGTATTTT.

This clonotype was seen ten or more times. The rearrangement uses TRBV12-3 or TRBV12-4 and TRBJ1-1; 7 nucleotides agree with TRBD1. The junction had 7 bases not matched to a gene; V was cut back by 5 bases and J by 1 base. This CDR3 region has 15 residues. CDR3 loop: CASSPGRQGNTEAFF. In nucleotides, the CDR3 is TGTGCCAGCAGTCCCGGGAGACAGGGGAACACTGAAGCTTTCTTT.

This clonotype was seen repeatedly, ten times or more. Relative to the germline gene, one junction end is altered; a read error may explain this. This CDR3 is CASSLDGEPKILNF. Here the CDR3 DNA reads TGCGCCAGCAGCTTGGACGGTGAACCCAAGATATTAAACTTC. The chain employs TRBV5-1 and TRBJ2-5; D remains unclear. The CDR3 spans 14 residues. Germline V lookup: CDR1 SGHRS, CDR2 YFSETQ.

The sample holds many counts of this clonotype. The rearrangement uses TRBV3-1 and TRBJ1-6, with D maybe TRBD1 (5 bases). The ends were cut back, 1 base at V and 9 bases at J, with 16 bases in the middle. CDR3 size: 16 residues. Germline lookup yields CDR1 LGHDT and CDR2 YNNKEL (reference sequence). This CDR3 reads CASSQGGTGLGSPLHF. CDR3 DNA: TGTGCCAGCAGCCAAGGGGGGACTGGCCTAGGTTCACCCCTCCACTTT.

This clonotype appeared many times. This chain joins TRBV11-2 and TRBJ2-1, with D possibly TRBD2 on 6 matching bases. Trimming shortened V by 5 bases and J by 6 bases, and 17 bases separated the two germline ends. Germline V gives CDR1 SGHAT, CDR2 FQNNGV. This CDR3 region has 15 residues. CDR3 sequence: CASSGRVGEANEQFF. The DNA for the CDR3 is TGTGCCAGCAGCGGACGGGTGGGGGAGGCCAATGAGCAGTTCTTC.

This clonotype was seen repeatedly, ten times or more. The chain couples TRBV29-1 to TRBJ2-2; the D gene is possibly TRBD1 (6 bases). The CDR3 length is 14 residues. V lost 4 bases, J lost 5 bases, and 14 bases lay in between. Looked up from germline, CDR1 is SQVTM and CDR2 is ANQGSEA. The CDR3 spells CSVAEAGATGELFF. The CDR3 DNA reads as TGCAGCGTTGCGGAGGCAGGGGCGACCGGGGAGCTGTTTTTT.

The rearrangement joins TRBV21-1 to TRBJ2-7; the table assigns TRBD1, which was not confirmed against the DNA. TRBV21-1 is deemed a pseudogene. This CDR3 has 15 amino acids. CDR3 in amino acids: CASSLMGGQGYEQYF. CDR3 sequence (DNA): TGTGCCAGCAGCTTGATGGGGGGACAGGGATACGAGCAGTACTTC.

DNA of the CDR3: TGCAGTGGACAGGGCGGGGCAGATACGCAGTATTTT. Amino acids: CSGQGGADTQYF. The chain uses TRBV20-1 and TRBJ2-3; perhaps TRBD1 as D (7 bases). CDR1 and CDR2 (germline): DFQATT, SNEGSKA (reference sequence). The CDR3 sequence is 12 residues long. V shed 7 bases and J shed 4 bases, with 12 bases lying between them.

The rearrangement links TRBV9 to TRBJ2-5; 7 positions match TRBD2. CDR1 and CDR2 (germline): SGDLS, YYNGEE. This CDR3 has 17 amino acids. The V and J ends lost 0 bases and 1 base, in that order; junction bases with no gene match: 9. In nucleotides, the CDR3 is TGTGCCAGCAGCGTAGTTGGGGGGGGGTTAACCCAAGAGACCCAGTACTTC. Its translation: CASSVVGGGLTQETQYF.

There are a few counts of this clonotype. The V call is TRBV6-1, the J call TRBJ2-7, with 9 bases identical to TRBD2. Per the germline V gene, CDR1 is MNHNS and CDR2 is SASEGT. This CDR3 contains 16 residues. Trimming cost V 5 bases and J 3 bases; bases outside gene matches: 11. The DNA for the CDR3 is TGTGCCAGCAGTCCCCGAGGTAGCGGGAGTTTCTACGAGCAGTACTTC. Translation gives CASSPRGSGSFYEQYF.

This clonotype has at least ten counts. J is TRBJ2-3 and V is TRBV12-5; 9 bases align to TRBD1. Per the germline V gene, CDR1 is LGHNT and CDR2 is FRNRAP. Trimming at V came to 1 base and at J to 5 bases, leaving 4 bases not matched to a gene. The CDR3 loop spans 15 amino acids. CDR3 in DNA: TGTGCTAGTGGTTTGGGGGGACAGGGTCAAGATACGCAGTATTTT. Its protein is CASGLGGQGQDTQYF.

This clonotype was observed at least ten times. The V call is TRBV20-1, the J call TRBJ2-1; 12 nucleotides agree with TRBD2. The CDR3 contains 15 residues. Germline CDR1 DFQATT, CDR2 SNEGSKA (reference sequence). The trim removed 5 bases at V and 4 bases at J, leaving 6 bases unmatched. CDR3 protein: CSAPPLAGGYNEQFF. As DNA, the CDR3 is TGCAGTGCTCCCCCACTAGCGGGAGGTTACAATGAGCAGTTCTTC.

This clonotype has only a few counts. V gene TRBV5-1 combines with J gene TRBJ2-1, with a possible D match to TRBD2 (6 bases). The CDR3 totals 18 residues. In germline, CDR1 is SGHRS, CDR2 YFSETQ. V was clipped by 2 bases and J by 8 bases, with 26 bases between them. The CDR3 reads CASSLGHPGTSWVDEQFF. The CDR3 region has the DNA TGCGCCAGCAGCTTAGGCCACCCCGGGACTTCATGGGTCGATGAGCAGTTCTTC.